Here is one T cell receptor (beta chain) with its context. This CDR3 has 15 amino acids. Deletions cut 7 bases from V and 0 bases from J, with 13 bases between. Germline V gene data show CDR1 as SEHNR and CDR2 as FQNEAQ (reference sequence). This entry comes from a study of blood T cells in healthy people across ages. Study summary: Per every two T cells, about one barcoded beta molecule was captured by template switching.

Primed by a sample-barcoded 5' primer and a J-beta primer mix, a second PCR proceeded for 7 to 11 cycles. Every sample gave at least 3 million paired-end reads containing CDR3. TCRdb recomputed calls from the 5' RACE reads with MiXCR, one row per CDR3 protein. The table includes 1.8 million or so distinct CDR3 sequences, 39% detected once. The study drew donors from healthy Caucasian individuals in Russia aged roughly 6 to 90. Isolation recovered at least 6.5 million PBMCs from every sample. This chain connects TRBV7-9 to TRBJ2-1, with D tentatively TRBD2 (6 bases). The sequence was obtained from a human donor in good health. The sequencing sample was made of blood. CDR3 sequence (DNA): TGTGCCAGCACCGGGGTAGCGGCCTCCTACAATGAGCAGTTCTTC. Its protein is CASTGVAASYNEQFF. Drawing the rest from reference TRBV7-9 and TRBJ2-1, the complete variable domain is DTGVSQNPRHKITKRGQNVTFRCDPISEHNRLYWYRQTLGQGPEFLTYFQNEAQLEKSRLLSDRFSAERPKGSFSTLEIQRTEQGDSAMYLCASTGVAASYNEQFFGPGTRLTVL.